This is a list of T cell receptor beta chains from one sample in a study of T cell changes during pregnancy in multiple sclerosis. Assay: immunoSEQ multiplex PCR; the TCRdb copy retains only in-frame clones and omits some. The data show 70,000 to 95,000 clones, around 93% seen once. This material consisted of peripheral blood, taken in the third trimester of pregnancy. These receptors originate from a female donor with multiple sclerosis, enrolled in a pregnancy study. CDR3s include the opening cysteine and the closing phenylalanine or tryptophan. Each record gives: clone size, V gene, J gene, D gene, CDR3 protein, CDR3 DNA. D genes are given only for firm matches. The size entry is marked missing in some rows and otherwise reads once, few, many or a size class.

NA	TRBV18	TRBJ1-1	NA	CASSPGRGTNEAFF	TGTGCCAGCTCACCTGGGAGGGGGACTAATGAAGCTTTCTTT
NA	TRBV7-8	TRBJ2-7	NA	CASSLARAGAGQVEQYF	TGTGCCAGCAGCTTAGCCCGGGCGGGGGCAGGGCAAGTTGAGCAGTACTTC
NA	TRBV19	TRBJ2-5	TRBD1	CASSATGLQETQYF	TGTGCCAGTAGTGCGACAGGGTTACAAGAGACCCAGTACTTC
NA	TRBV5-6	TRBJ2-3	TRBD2	CASSPGLAGIPDTQYF	TGTGCCAGCAGCCCCGGACTAGCGGGAATACCGGATACGCAGTATTTT
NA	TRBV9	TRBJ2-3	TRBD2	CASSPGTSGTFTDTQYF	TGTGCCAGCAGCCCGGGGACTAGCGGGACTTTCACAGATACGCAGTATTTT
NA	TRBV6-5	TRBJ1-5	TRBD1	CASSSRDRVNQPQHF	TGTGCCAGCAGCAGCCGGGACAGGGTCAATCAGCCCCAGCATTTT
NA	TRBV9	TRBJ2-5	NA	CASSVGASMGQETQYF	TGTGCCAGCAGCGTAGGGGCTAGCATGGGACAAGAGACCCAGTACTTC
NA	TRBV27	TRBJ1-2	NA	CASSMDTTFSGYTF	TGTGCCAGCAGCATGGACACCACCTTTAGCGGCTACACCTTC
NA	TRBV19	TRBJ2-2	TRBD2	CASNPQRAGGPTGELFF	TGTGCCAGTAATCCCCAGAGGGCGGGAGGGCCCACCGGGGAGCTGTTTTTT
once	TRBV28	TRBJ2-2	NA	CASSLSGGRRTGELFF	TGTGCCAGCAGTTTATCAGGGGGGAGGAGGACCGGGGAGCTGTTTTTT
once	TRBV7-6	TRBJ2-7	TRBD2	CASSPRGGVYEQYF	TGTGCCAGCAGTCCCCGGGGGGGGGTCTACGAGCAGTACTTC
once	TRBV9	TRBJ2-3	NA	CASSARGEFTDTQYF	TGTGCCAGCAGCGCGAGAGGAGAGTTCACAGATACGCAGTATTTT
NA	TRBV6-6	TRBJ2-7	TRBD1	CASSAGTGGRYEQYF	TGTGCCAGCAGTGCCGGGACAGGGGGCCGGTACGAGCAGTACTTC
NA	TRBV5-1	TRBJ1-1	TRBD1	CASSLQGVNTEAFF	TGCGCCAGCAGCTTGCAGGGGGTGAACACTGAAGCTTTCTTT
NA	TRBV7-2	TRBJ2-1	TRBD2	CASSVTSGRNNEQFF	TGTGCCAGCAGCGTCACTAGCGGGAGAAACAATGAGCAGTTCTTC
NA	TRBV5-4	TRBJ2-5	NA	CASSPDGGRLETQYF	TGTGCCAGCAGCCCCGATGGGGGGAGGTTGGAGACCCAGTACTTC
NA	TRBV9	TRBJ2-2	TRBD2	CASSQAAGGGTGELFF	TGTGCCAGCAGTCAGGCGGCGGGAGGGGGCACCGGGGAGCTGTTTTTT
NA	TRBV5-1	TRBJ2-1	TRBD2	CASSPGLANYNEQFF	TGCGCCAGCAGCCCGGGACTAGCGAACTACAATGAGCAGTTCTTC
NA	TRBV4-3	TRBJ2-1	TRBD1	CASSQDQGAVNEQFF	TGCGCCAGCAGCCAAGACCAGGGGGCTGTTAATGAGCAGTTCTTC
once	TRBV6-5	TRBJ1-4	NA	CASSYGRVGEKLFF	TGTGCCAGCAGTTACGGCAGGGTGGGTGAAAAACTGTTTTTT
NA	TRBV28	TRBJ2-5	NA	CASSYPPGRGGETQYF	TGTGCCAGCAGTTACCCCCCCGGCAGGGGTGGAGAGACCCAGTACTTC
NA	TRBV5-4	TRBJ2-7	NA	CASSAAGRAYEQYF	TGTGCCAGCAGCGCGGCCGGGAGAGCCTACGAGCAGTACTTC
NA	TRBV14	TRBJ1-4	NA	CASSQLTGRENEKLFF	TGTGCCAGCAGCCAACTCACAGGGAGGGAGAATGAAAAACTGTTTTTT
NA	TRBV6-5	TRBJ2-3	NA	CASRRSGTDTQYF	TGTGCCAGCAGGAGGAGTGGGACAGATACGCAGTATTTT
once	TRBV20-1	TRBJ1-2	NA	CSAETRYGYTF	TGCAGTGCTGAAACGCGCTATGGCTACACCTTC
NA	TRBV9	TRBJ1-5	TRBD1	CASSRDRDQPQHF	TGTGCCAGCAGCCGGGACAGGGATCAGCCCCAGCATTTT
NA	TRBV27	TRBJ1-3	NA	CASSLNLGNTIYF	TGTGCCAGCAGTCTCAACTTAGGAAACACCATATATTTT
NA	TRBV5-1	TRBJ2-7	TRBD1	CASSLASGTGGYEQYF	TGCGCCAGCAGCTTAGCCTCCGGGACAGGGGGCTACGAGCAGTACTTC
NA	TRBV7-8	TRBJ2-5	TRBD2	CASSPLAGQHQETQYF	TGTGCCAGCAGCCCGCTAGCGGGTCAACACCAAGAGACCCAGTACTTC
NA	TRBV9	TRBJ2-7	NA	CASSVGLDTGYEQYF	TGTGCCAGCAGCGTAGGTTTGGACACCGGCTACGAGCAGTACTTC
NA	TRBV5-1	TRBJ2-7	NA	CASSLDGPPLPDEQYF	TGCGCCAGCAGCTTGGATGGGCCCCCTCTGCCCGACGAGCAGTACTTC
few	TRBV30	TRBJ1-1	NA	CAWTIQGGRKAFF	TGTGCCTGGACCATTCAGGGAGGGCGGAAAGCTTTCTTT
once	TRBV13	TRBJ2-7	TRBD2	CASSLSGRRDPYYEQYF	TGTGCCAGCAGTCTATCCGGGAGGCGGGACCCATACTACGAGCAGTACTTC
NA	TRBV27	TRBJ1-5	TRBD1	CASSPRTGVRQPQHF	TGTGCCAGCAGTCCTCGGACAGGGGTGCGTCAGCCCCAGCATTTT
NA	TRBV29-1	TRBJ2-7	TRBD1	CSGKTGVGYEQYF	TGCAGCGGGAAGACAGGGGTCGGCTACGAGCAGTACTTC
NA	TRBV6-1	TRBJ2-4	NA	CASSEGETGRGLNF	TGTGCCAGCAGTGAAGGGGAAACAGGGCGGGGGCTGAACTTC
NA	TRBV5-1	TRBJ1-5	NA	CASSPTGGYSNQPQHF	TGCGCCAGCAGCCCTACGGGGGGTTATAGCAATCAGCCCCAGCATTTT